The 9 T cell receptor beta chains below come from one sample, sequenced in a study of blood T cells in healthy people across ages. For the second PCR, which ran for about 6 to 12 cycles, a sample-barcoded 5' primer and a J-beta primer mix were used. TCRdb called the 5' RACE reads again in MiXCR, with one record for every CDR3 protein. The sample carries around 900,000 distinct CDR3 sequences, roughly 51% recorded once. Input material: blood. These receptors came from a woman between 55 and 75 years old in good health.

Ten or more counts support this clonotype. The chain couples TRBV4-3 to TRBJ1-2; the D is unclear. Trimming stripped 0 bases from V and 2 bases from J, with 10 bases between. Germline values: CDR1 LGHNA, CDR2 YSLEER. The length of the CDR3 is 15 residues. CDR3 in amino acids: CASSQEAGSNYGYTF. The CDR3 DNA reads TGCGCCAGCAGCCAAGAAGCGGGGTCCAACTATGGCTACACCTTC.

This clonotype occurred a few times. CDR3 coding DNA: TGTGCCAGCTCACGTCAGCGGGGGGTTACACAAGAGACCCAGTACTTC. It yields the protein CASSRQRGVTQETQYF. This sequence joins TRBV18 and TRBJ2-5; 9 positions match TRBD2. The CDR3 is 16 amino acids. In germline, CDR1 is KGHSH, CDR2 LQKENI. J lost 2 bases, V lost 4 bases, and 8 bases had no gene match.

This rearrangement joins TRBV7-8 to TRBJ2-5, with TRBD2 identical over 9 bases. J gave up 11 bases and V 1 base, and 20 bases lay outside the gene matches. The CDR3 loop spans 18 amino acids. CDR1 SGHVS and CDR2 FQNEAQ come from the germline V gene. The CDR3 DNA follows: TGTGCCAGCAGCTTAGTATCGCTAGCGGGGATTTCCTACAATGAGCAGTACTTC. The encoded protein is CASSLVSLAGISYNEQYF.

The rearrangement joins TRBV18 to TRBJ1-1; perhaps TRBD1 as D (5 bases). Germline assignment: CDR1 KGHSH and CDR2 LQKENI. This CDR3 is 15 amino acids long. V dropped 1 base and J dropped 2 bases, with 11 bases sitting between them. CDR3 DNA: TGTGCCAGCTCACCACGAAAGGGGCAAAACACTGAAGCTTTCTTT. Amino acid sequence: CASSPRKGQNTEAFF.

This clonotype has a handful of counts. The V call is TRBV25-1, the J call TRBJ2-1, with D perhaps assigned TRBD1 or TRBD2 (5 bases each). Germline CDR1 reads MGHDK; CDR2 reads SYGVNS. The CDR3 extends over 17 amino acids. The V end lost 11 bases, the J end lost 8 bases, and 31 bases lay between the germline ends. Written as DNA, the CDR3 is TGTGCCGTCGCGGAGGCGGACACGACGGGCGGTAGGTATGAGCAGTTCTTC. It codes for CAVAEADTTGGRYEQFF. Complete variable domain (other parts from reference TRBV25-1 and TRBJ2-1): EADIYQTPRYLVIGTGKKITLECSQTMGHDKMYWYQQDPGMELHLIHYSYGVNSTEKGDLSSESTVSRIRTEHFPLTLESARPSHTSQYLCAVAEADTTGGRYEQFFGPGTRLTVL.

This chain links TRBV6-2 or TRBV6-3 with TRBJ2-1; 8 bases line up with TRBD2. The CDR3 runs to 15 residues. The junction had 10 bases not matched to a gene; V was cut back by 7 bases and J by 5 bases. From germline, CDR1 is MNHEY and CDR2 SVGEGT. CDR3 sequence: CASTLAGWRHNEQFF. CDR3 bases: TGTGCCAGCACATTAGCGGGATGGAGGCACAATGAGCAGTTCTTC.

V and J are TRBV3-1 and TRBJ2-7; 9 bases are shared with TRBD1. This CDR3 is built from 16 residues. Germline V lookup: CDR1 LGHDT, CDR2 YNNKEL (reference sequence). The trim removed 1 base at V and 2 bases at J, leaving 6 bases unmatched. CDR3 residues: CASSQGGGTGPYEQYF. CDR3 DNA: TGTGCCAGCAGCCAAGGTGGTGGGACAGGGCCCTACGAGCAGTACTTC.

V and J are TRBV9 and TRBJ2-2; TRBD2 aligns across 7 bases. The CDR3 contains 16 residues. Per germline, CDR1 SGDLS and CDR2 YYNGEE. Trimming took 0 bases from V and 2 from J; bases not matched to a gene: 4. CDR3 loop: CASSVGGGGNTGELFF. The CDR3 DNA reads as TGTGCCAGCAGCGTAGGCGGCGGGGGAAACACCGGGGAGCTGTTTTTT.

This clonotype was detected a few times. The rearrangement uses TRBV6-5 and TRBJ2-7, with 15 bases fitting TRBD2. Looked up from germline, CDR1 is MNHEY and CDR2 is SVGAGI. CDR3 size: 15 residues. Trimming at V came to 2 bases and at J to 6 bases, leaving 2 bases not matched to a gene. The CDR3 is CASSYAGLAGGEQYF. CDR3 bases: TGTGCCAGCAGTTACGCGGGACTAGCGGGAGGCGAGCAGTACTTC.